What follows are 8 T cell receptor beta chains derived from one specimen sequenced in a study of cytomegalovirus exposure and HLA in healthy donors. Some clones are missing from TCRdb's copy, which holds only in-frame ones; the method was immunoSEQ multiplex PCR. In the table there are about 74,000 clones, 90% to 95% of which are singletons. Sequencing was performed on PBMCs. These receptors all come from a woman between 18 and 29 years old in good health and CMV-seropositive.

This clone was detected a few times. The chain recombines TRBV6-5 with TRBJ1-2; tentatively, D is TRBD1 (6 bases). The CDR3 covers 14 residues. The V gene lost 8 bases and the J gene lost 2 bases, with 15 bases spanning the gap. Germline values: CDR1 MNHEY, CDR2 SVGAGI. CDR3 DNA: TGTGCCAGCCAACCACAGGGTGGGAACTATGGCTACACCTTC. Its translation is CASQPQGGNYGYTF.

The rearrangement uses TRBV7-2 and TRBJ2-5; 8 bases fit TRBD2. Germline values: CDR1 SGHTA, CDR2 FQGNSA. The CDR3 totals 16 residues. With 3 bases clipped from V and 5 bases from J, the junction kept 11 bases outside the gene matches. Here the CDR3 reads CASSFSGRGGLETQYF. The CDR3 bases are TGTGCCAGCAGCTTCTCCGGTCGGGGGGGACTGGAGACCCAGTACTTC.

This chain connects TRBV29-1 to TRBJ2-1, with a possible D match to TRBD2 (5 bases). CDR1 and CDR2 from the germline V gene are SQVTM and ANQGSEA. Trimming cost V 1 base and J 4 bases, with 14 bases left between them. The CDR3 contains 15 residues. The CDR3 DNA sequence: TGCAGCGTTGAAGGCCTTCTAGCCATATACAATGAGCAGTTCTTC. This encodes CSVEGLLAIYNEQFF.

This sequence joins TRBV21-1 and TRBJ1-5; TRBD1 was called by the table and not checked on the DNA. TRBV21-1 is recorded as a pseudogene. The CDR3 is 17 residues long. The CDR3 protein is CASSRLSRGLANQPQHF. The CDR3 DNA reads TGTGCCAGCAGCAGACTTTCTAGGGGGCTTGCAAATCAGCCCCAGCATTTT.

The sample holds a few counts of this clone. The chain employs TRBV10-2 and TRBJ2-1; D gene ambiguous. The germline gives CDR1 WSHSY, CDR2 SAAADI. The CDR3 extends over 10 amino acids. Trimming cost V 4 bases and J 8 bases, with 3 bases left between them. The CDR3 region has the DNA TGCGCCAGCAGTGGAGATGAGCAGTTCTTC. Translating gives CASSGDEQFF.

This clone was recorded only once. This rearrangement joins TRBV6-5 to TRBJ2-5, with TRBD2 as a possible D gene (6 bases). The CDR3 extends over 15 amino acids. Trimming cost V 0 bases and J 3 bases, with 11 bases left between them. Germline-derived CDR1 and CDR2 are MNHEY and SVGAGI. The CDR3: CASSYSRREEETQYF. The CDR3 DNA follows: TGTGCCAGCAGTTACTCCCGCAGGGAGGAAGAGACCCAGTACTTC.

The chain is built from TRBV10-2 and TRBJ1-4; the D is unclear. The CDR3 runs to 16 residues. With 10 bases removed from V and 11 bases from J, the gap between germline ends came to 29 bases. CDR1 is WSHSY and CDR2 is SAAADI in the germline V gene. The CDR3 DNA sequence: TGCGCCACCAGACCGGTGGAGGTCGAGTCACGGTCCAAACTGTTTTTT. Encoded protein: CATRPVEVESRSKLFF.

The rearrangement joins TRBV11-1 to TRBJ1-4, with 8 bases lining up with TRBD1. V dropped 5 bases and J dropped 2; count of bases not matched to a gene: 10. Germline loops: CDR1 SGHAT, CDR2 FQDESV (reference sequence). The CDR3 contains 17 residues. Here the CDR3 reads CASSPGTGGSTNEKLFF. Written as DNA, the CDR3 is TGTGCCAGCAGCCCTGGTACAGGGGGTTCGACTAATGAAAAACTGTTTTTT.